Sequencing of this T cell receptor (beta chain) was carried out in a study of regulatory T cells in long-lasting Graves disease. Broader study findings: Persistent Graves' patients showed less TCR diversity than newly diagnosed ones. Patients with persistent disease showed a bias toward TRBV28, TRBJ1-2 and TRBJ2-5. Persistent patients shared 2,500 to 3,000 public clonotypes among themselves. Newly diagnosed patients shared fewer, at under 1,000. Examination was confined to peripheral blood, excluding thyroid tissue.

CDR3 regions were amplified by Arm-PCR using iRepertoire HTBI primers to build TCR beta libraries. TCRdb fed the multiplex PCR reads into MiXCR, producing one record per CDR3 protein. Of hundreds of thousands of distinct CDR3 sequences in the sample, about 20% were seen once. The CDR3 totals 16 residues. V lost 1 base, J lost 4 bases, and 17 bases lay in between. Time point of the sample: persistent/refractory GD, antithyroid drugs over 5 years with positive TRAb. PBMCs provided the RNA from which the TCR library was made. As concerns this clonotype: Its antigen is still unknown.

The chain carries TRBV12-3 or TRBV12-4 and TRBJ2-7; tentatively, D is TRBD2 (5 bases). This receptor was identified in a female donor with Graves disease. Specimen: peripheral blood mononuclear cells (PBMCs), collected when the disease was refractory, from a patient treated with antithyroid drugs. DNA for the CDR3: TGTGCCAGCAGTTTAGATTCCAGCGGAGGTTGGTACGAGCAGTACTTC. Protein product: CASSLDSSGGWYEQYF.